This TCR beta chain stems from a study of T cell changes during pregnancy in multiple sclerosis (dated by TCRdb to the late 2010s). For the study in its entirety: The study examined how the T cell repertoire changed over the course of pregnancy in women with multiple sclerosis.

Receptor libraries were prepared by the immunoSEQ multiplex PCR assay. TCRdb re-hosts the immuneACCESS table, in-frame sequences only. Its copies lack some clones; in the studies checked, an unresolved V gene accounts for under half of them, and the cause for the rest is not known. In this sample the table shows about 27,000 clones, roughly nine tenths of which occur a single time. Roughly 17% of the sample is in the top ten clones. The CDR1 and CDR2 encoded by the germline V gene are LGHNA and YSLEER. The CDR3 spans 15 residues, from the cysteine through the phenylalanine. The retained sequence is limited to the CDR3, 45 bases, with the frame set at the first base. V and J are trimmed by 2 bases and 4 bases, and the gene matches miss 6 bases of the junction. Details on this clone: Its binding antigen is unknown. The input lacks base qualities; no much larger clone sits a single base away.

The sequencing here drew on CD8+ T cells from peripheral blood mononuclear cells, taken in the second trimester of pregnancy. This chain joins TRBV4-3 to TRBJ1-1; TRBD1 agrees with 8 junctional bases. The sequence was collected from a female donor with multiple sclerosis, enrolled in a pregnancy study. The CDR3 reads as follows: CASSQHTTGGTEAFF. The sequenced DNA: TGCGCCAGCAGCCAACACACTACAGGGGGCACTGAAGCTTTCTTT.